Listed here are 10 T cell receptor beta chains from one sample, sequenced in a study of blood T cells in healthy people across ages. Alongside a J-beta primer mix, a sample-barcoded 5' primer served in a second PCR lasting 7 to 11 cycles. From the 5' RACE reads, TCRdb called clonotypes with MiXCR, one entry per CDR3 protein. The sample contains approximately 790,000 distinct CDR3 sequences, around 62% of which appear only once. Sequenced input: blood. The receptors derive from a man aged 30-40 years in good health.

The chain carries TRBV20-1 and TRBJ2-7; 9 bases line up with TRBD2. J was trimmed by 1 base and V by 6 bases; bases with no gene match: 10. Per the germline V gene, CDR1 is DFQATT and CDR2 is SNEGSKA (reference sequence). CDR3 length: 15 residues. The CDR3 DNA is TGCAGTGCCCCAACCGGGACTAGCTTTTCCTACGAGCAGTACTTC. Translating it yields CSAPTGTSFSYEQYF.

This clonotype was counted at least ten times. The chain joins TRBV4-3 to TRBJ2-3; TRBD1 aligns across 8 bases. J lost 4 bases, V lost 3 bases, and 15 bases had no gene match. Germline loops: CDR1 LGHNA, CDR2 YSLEER. This CDR3 spans 18 amino acids. CDR3 nucleotide sequence: TGCGCCAGCAGCCACGAACCCCCTGGACAGGGAGTGGCAGATACGCAGTATTTT. Protein product: CASSHEPPGQGVADTQYF.

The chain links TRBV6-5 to TRBJ2-1, with 8 bases aligning to TRBD1. CDR1 MNHEY and CDR2 SVGAGI come from the germline V gene. This CDR3 is 13 amino acids long. After removal of 10 bases from V and 4 bases from J, the junction contained 6 bases not matched to a gene. In DNA form, the CDR3 reads TGTGCCACCGGACAGGGTGGGTACAATGAGCAGTTCTTC. This codes for CATGQGGYNEQFF.

The V gene is TRBV4-3, the J gene TRBJ2-1; D may be TRBD2 (5 bases). Germline CDR1 is LGHNA and CDR2 is YSLEER. CDR3 length equals 13 residues. V lost 4 bases, J lost 7 bases, and 11 bases lay in between. In nucleotides, the CDR3 is TGCGCCAGCAGCCGAGGGCTGAAGAATGAGCAGTTCTTC. As protein: CASSRGLKNEQFF.

The gene calls are TRBV20-1 and TRBJ2-7; 8 bases are shared with TRBD2. The germline gives CDR1 DFQATT, CDR2 SNEGSKA (reference sequence). J was trimmed by 7 bases and V by 1 base; bases with no gene match: 9. The CDR3 loop spans 14 amino acids. The DNA for the CDR3 is TGCAGTGCTAGAGTAGGCGGGGGGCGACGGGAGCAGTACTTC. It specifies CSARVGGGRREQYF.

In the case of this clonotype: At one end, the junction sequence differs from germline, possibly due to a read error. The chain couples TRBV24-1 to TRBJ2-5, with unresolved D. The CDR3 totals 14 residues. The germline V gene encodes CDR1 KGHDR and CDR2 SFDVKD. The CDR3 DNA reads TGTGCCACCAGTGATTCCGCAGTCCAAGGGACCCAGTACTTC. Amino acids: CATSDSAVQGTQYF.

This clonotype came up a few times. The chain employs TRBV7-2 and TRBJ2-7, with D possibly being TRBD1 or TRBD2 (7 bases each). Germline CDR1 SGHTA, CDR2 FQGNSA. V lost 5 bases, J lost 3 bases, and 17 bases lay in between. The CDR3 has 15 amino acids. CDR3 in amino acids: CASSPTGGQSYEQYF. The DNA of the CDR3 is TGTGCCAGCAGCCCTACGGGGGGACAGAGCTACGAGCAGTACTTC.

The V call is TRBV29-1, the J call TRBJ2-5, with D possibly called TRBD1 or TRBD2 (5 bases each). This CDR3 spans 13 amino acids. V lost 3 bases to trimming and J lost 13 bases, with 21 bases between them. Germline V gene data show CDR1 as SQVTM and CDR2 as ANQGSEA. The CDR3 here is CSVEFEGRNRPYF. The CDR3 bases are TGCAGCGTTGAGTTCGAGGGACGGAACCGGCCGTACTTC.

This clonotype was counted only a few times. This chain links TRBV9 with TRBJ2-3; no reliable D call. The V end was cut by 0 bases, the J end by 2 bases, with 10 bases between. CDR1 and CDR2 (germline): SGDLS, YYNGEE. The CDR3 is 15 amino acids. The CDR3 DNA reads TGTGCCAGCAGCGTAGGGAGCAGTTACACAGATACGCAGTATTTT. It encodes CASSVGSSYTDTQYF.

The chain is built from TRBV27 and TRBJ1-5, with D tentatively TRBD1 (5 bases). The ends were cut back, 7 bases at V and 3 bases at J, with 16 bases in the middle. This CDR3 comprises 15 residues. Per germline, CDR1 MNHEY and CDR2 SMNVEV (reference sequence). The CDR3 nucleotides are TGTGCCAGCACCCCCGTGGGGGGACTCAATCAGCCCCAGCATTTT. It yields the protein CASTPVGGLNQPQHF.